What follows is one T cell receptor beta chain and its context. Its cognate antigen is unknown. Survey level was the resolution at which the v3.0 immunoSEQ assay ran. The method was immunoSEQ multiplex PCR; TCRdb's version includes in-frame clones alone and lacks a portion of them. The sample comprises tens of thousands of clones, about 86% of which are singletons, and 4.8% rests with the top ten. This CDR3 has 16 residues. From germline, CDR1 is SGHVT and CDR2 SQSDAQ. The J segment lost 0 bases and the V segment lost 2 bases, leaving 6 bases of the junction unmatched. The data were taken from a study of long-term antiretroviral therapy in people with HIV. Study findings and constraints: HIV repertoire CDR3 lengths ranged less widely than those of controls. Before ART, certain clones expanded, and these dominated the repertoire at all time points.

This receptor was taken from a woman younger than 45 with HIV. The specimen comprised unsorted PBMCs, sampled 0.8 years after starting antiretroviral therapy. The chain employs TRBV7-4 and TRBJ1-1, with 7 bases identical to TRBD1. In DNA form, the CDR3 reads TGTGCCAGCAGCTTACACAGGGGTCGCGTGAACACTGAAGCTTTCTTT. Translation gives CASSLHRGRVNTEAFF.